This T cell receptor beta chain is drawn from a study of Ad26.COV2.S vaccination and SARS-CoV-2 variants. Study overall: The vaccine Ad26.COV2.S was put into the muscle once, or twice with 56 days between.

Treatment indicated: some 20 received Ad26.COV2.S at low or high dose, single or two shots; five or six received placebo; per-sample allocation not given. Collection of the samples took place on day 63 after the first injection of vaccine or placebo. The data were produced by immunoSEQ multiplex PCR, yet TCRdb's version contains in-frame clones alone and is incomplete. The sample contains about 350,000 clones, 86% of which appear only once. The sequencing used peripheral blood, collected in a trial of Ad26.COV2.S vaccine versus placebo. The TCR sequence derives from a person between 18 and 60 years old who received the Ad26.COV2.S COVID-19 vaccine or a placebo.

This CDR3 is CASSQDGRSTDTQYF. The CDR3 DNA reads TGCGCCAGCAGCCAAGATGGGCGGAGCACAGATACGCAGTATTTT. V usage is TRBV4-1 and J usage is TRBJ2-3; D gene ambiguous. V was shortened by 0 bases and J by 0 bases, with 7 bases between the two germline ends. The CDR3 is made up of 15 amino acids. Germline-derived CDR1 and CDR2 are MGHRA and YSYEKL.